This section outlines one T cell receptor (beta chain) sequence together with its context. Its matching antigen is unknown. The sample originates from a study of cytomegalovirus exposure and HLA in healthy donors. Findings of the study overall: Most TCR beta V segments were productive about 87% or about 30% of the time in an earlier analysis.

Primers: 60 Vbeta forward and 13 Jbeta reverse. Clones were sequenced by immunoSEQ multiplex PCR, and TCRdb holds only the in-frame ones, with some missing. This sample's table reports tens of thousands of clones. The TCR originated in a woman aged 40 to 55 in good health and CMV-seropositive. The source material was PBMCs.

For the CDR3, the DNA is TGTGCCAGTAGTAGAGAACAGGGGGCGAACACTGAAGCTTTCTTT. The encoded protein is CASSREQGANTEAFF. The rearrangement joins TRBV19 to TRBJ1-1, with 9 nucleotides matching TRBD1. The germline gives CDR1 LNHDA, CDR2 SQIVND (reference sequence). This CDR3 is built from 15 residues. The junction had 4 bases not matched to a gene; V was cut back by 4 bases and J by 1 base. The variable domain in full, completed from reference TRBV19 and TRBJ1-1, reads DGGITQSPKYLFRKEGQNVTLSCEQNLNHDAMYWYRQDPGQGLRLIYYSQIVNDFQKGDIAEGYSVSREKKESFPLTVTSAQKNPTAFYLCASSREQGANTEAFFGQGTRLTVV.